This is a list of T cell receptor beta chains from one sample in a study of siplizumab effects on memory and regulatory T cells. The antigens for these receptors are not known. Generated by immunoSEQ multiplex PCR, the TCRdb table keeps only in-frame clones and is missing some. The profile covers roughly 5,300 clones, with 45% to 50% appearing a single time and approximately 86% taken by the ten largest. Sample: CFSE-low (dividing) CD8+ T cells sorted from an allogeneic mixed lymphocyte reaction. The origin of the receptors is a human donor in good health; the cells came from an allogeneic mixed lymphocyte reaction. Some clones in this sample may be carry-over from other donors' samples. Both conserved end residues are part of each CDR3. Each record gives: D gene, V gene, clone size, J gene, CDR3 length, CDR3 protein, CDR3 DNA. A D gene is named only where the DNA matches it firmly. A clone size is listed for some rows: how often the clone was seen (once, few, many), or a class if it is expanded.

d_gene: TRBD1
v_gene: TRBV10-3
abundance: NA
j_gene: TRBJ2-7
len: 14
CDR3aa: CAISGGDSIYEQYF
CDR3nt: TGTGCCATCAGTGGAGGGGACAGCATCTACGAGCAGTACTTC

d_gene: NA
v_gene: TRBV6-5
abundance: NA
j_gene: TRBJ2-7
len: 15
CDR3aa: CASSYGFGGSYEQYF
CDR3nt: TGTGCCAGCAGTTACGGATTTGGAGGCTCCTACGAGCAGTACTTC

d_gene: TRBD1
v_gene: TRBV27
abundance: NA
j_gene: TRBJ1-1
len: 14
CDR3aa: CASRHRGESTEAFF
CDR3nt: TGTGCCAGCAGACACAGGGGGGAGAGCACTGAAGCTTTCTTT

d_gene: NA
v_gene: TRBV28
abundance: NA
j_gene: TRBJ2-7
len: 11
CDR3aa: CASGASPAQYF
CDR3nt: TGTGCCAGCGGGGCATCCCCCGCCCAGTACTTC

d_gene: TRBD1
v_gene: TRBV7-8
abundance: few
j_gene: TRBJ2-7
len: 15
CDR3aa: CASSFDRESSYEQYF
CDR3nt: TGTGCCAGCAGCTTCGACAGGGAGAGCTCCTACGAGCAGTACTTC

d_gene: TRBD1
v_gene: TRBV11-2
abundance: few
j_gene: TRBJ1-5
len: 15
CDR3aa: CASSLGQGYDQPQHF
CDR3nt: TGTGCCAGCAGCTTAGGACAGGGGTATGATCAGCCCCAGCATTTT

d_gene: TRBD2
v_gene: TRBV7-3
abundance: NA
j_gene: TRBJ2-1
len: 16
CDR3aa: CASSLVRTSSYNEQFF
CDR3nt: TGTGCCAGCAGCTTAGTGAGGACTAGCTCCTACAATGAGCAGTTCTTC

d_gene: NA
v_gene: TRBV5-6
abundance: NA
j_gene: TRBJ2-1
len: 12
CDR3aa: CASSFGRGEQFF
CDR3nt: TGTGCCAGCAGCTTCGGACGCGGTGAGCAGTTCTTC

d_gene: NA
v_gene: TRBV27
abundance: few
j_gene: TRBJ1-2
len: 15
CDR3aa: CASSFQDSGIYGYTF
CDR3nt: TGTGCCAGCAGTTTCCAGGACAGTGGGATCTATGGCTACACCTTC

d_gene: TRBD2
v_gene: TRBV25-1
abundance: NA
j_gene: TRBJ2-5
len: 15
CDR3aa: CASTPGLAEQETQYF
CDR3nt: TGTGCCAGCACACCGGGACTAGCGGAACAAGAGACCCAGTACTTC

d_gene: NA
v_gene: TRBV5-1
abundance: few
j_gene: TRBJ1-4
len: 14
CDR3aa: CASSLEQMNEKLFF
CDR3nt: TGCGCCAGCAGCTTGGAACAGATGAATGAAAAACTGTTTTTT

d_gene: NA
v_gene: TRBV6-5
abundance: NA
j_gene: TRBJ2-7
len: 12
CDR3aa: CASRAGSYEQYF
CDR3nt: TGTGCCAGCAGGGCGGGATCCTACGAGCAGTACTTC

d_gene: TRBD1
v_gene: TRBV19
abundance: NA
j_gene: TRBJ1-4
len: 16
CDR3aa: CASSMGTAATNEKLFF
CDR3nt: TGTGCCAGTAGTATGGGGACAGCGGCAACTAATGAAAAACTGTTTTTT

d_gene: NA
v_gene: TRBV5-8
abundance: NA
j_gene: TRBJ1-5
len: 17
CDR3aa: CASSLYPSAGSNQPQHF
CDR3nt: TGTGCCAGCAGCTTGTATCCGTCGGCGGGGAGCAATCAGCCCCAGCATTTT

d_gene: TRBD2
v_gene: TRBV5-1
abundance: few
j_gene: TRBJ2-7
len: 14
CDR3aa: CASSSGGPNYEQYF
CDR3nt: TGCGCCAGCAGCTCGGGGGGACCGAACTACGAGCAGTACTTC

d_gene: TRBD1
v_gene: TRBV2
abundance: few
j_gene: TRBJ1-3
len: 16
CDR3aa: CASSDQDRDPGNTIYF
CDR3nt: TGTGCCAGCAGTGACCAGGACAGGGACCCTGGAAACACCATATATTTT

d_gene: NA
v_gene: TRBV28
abundance: once
j_gene: TRBJ2-2
len: 15
CDR3aa: CASSLFRGLTGELFF
CDR3nt: TGTGCCAGCAGTTTATTCAGGGGCTTAACCGGGGAGCTGTTTTTT

d_gene: NA
v_gene: TRBV7-9
abundance: medium-sized
j_gene: TRBJ2-7
len: 13
CDR3aa: CASSLTSPYEQYF
CDR3nt: TGTGCCAGCAGCCTGACATCTCCCTACGAGCAGTACTTC

d_gene: NA
v_gene: TRBV2
abundance: NA
j_gene: TRBJ2-7
len: 13
CDR3aa: CARQGTNGYEQYF
CDR3nt: TGTGCCCGCCAGGGGACTAATGGGTACGAGCAGTACTTC

d_gene: NA
v_gene: TRBV11-2
abundance: few
j_gene: TRBJ2-4
len: 16
CDR3aa: CASSPRRPPPGNIQYF
CDR3nt: TGTGCCAGCAGCCCTCGGCGCCCCCCCCCAGGGAACATTCAGTACTTC

d_gene: TRBD1
v_gene: TRBV27
abundance: few
j_gene: TRBJ2-7
len: 17
CDR3aa: CASSSSTQGQGWYEQYF
CDR3nt: TGTGCCAGCAGTTCGTCAACCCAGGGACAGGGTTGGTACGAGCAGTACTTC

d_gene: TRBD2
v_gene: TRBV7-7
abundance: NA
j_gene: TRBJ2-1
len: 14
CDR3aa: CASSPLGREGEQFF
CDR3nt: TGTGCTAGCAGTCCGCTGGGGAGGGAGGGTGAGCAGTTCTTC

d_gene: NA
v_gene: TRBV23-1
abundance: NA
j_gene: TRBJ1-5
len: 16
CDR3aa: CASSQAGTARGQPQHF
CDR3nt: TGCGCCAGCAGTCAGGCGGGCACGGCCCGGGGTCAGCCCCAGCATTTT

d_gene: NA
v_gene: TRBV12-5
abundance: NA
j_gene: TRBJ2-1
len: 17
CDR3aa: CASGWDLRGSSYNEQFF
CDR3nt: TGTGCTAGTGGTTGGGACTTAAGAGGTTCATCGTACAATGAGCAGTTCTTC

d_gene: NA
v_gene: TRBV5-1
abundance: many
j_gene: TRBJ2-3
len: 14
CDR3aa: CASSLDQNGDTQYF
CDR3nt: TGCGCCAGCAGCTTGGATCAAAATGGGGATACGCAGTATTTT

d_gene: TRBD1
v_gene: TRBV2
abundance: NA
j_gene: TRBJ2-5
len: 13
CDR3aa: CARQQGARETQYF
CDR3nt: TGTGCCAGACAACAGGGGGCGCGTGAGACCCAGTACTTC

d_gene: NA
v_gene: TRBV9
abundance: NA
j_gene: TRBJ2-3
len: 15
CDR3aa: CASSVVISDTDTQYF
CDR3nt: TGTGCCAGCAGCGTAGTTATTAGCGACACAGATACGCAGTATTTT

d_gene: NA
v_gene: TRBV5-4
abundance: few
j_gene: TRBJ2-3
len: 15
CDR3aa: CASSSRGASTDTQYF
CDR3nt: TGTGCCAGCAGCTCCAGGGGGGCGTCCACAGATACGCAGTATTTT

d_gene: NA
v_gene: TRBV18
abundance: NA
j_gene: TRBJ1-2
len: 14
CDR3aa: CASSPPGPNYGYTF
CDR3nt: TGTGCCAGCTCCCCTCCGGGACCTAACTATGGCTACACCTTC

d_gene: NA
v_gene: TRBV21-1
abundance: NA
j_gene: TRBJ2-7
len: 14
CDR3aa: CASSKGAGGFEQYF
CDR3nt: TGTGCCAGCAGCAAGGGAGCGGGAGGGTTCGAGCAGTACTTC

d_gene: NA
v_gene: TRBV1
abundance: few
j_gene: TRBJ2-3
len: 14
CDR3aa: CTSTGLLDTDTQYF
CDR3nt: TGCACCAGCACCGGCCTTCTAGACACAGATACGCAGTATTTT

d_gene: TRBD1
v_gene: TRBV9
abundance: few
j_gene: TRBJ1-2
len: 15
CDR3aa: CASSLYRGDNYGYTF
CDR3nt: TGTGCCAGCAGCTTGTACAGGGGGGATAACTATGGCTACACCTTC

d_gene: TRBD1
v_gene: TRBV27
abundance: NA
j_gene: TRBJ1-5
len: 14
CDR3aa: CASSFGQGDQPQHF
CDR3nt: TGTGCCAGCAGTTTTGGACAGGGTGATCAGCCCCAGCATTTT